Given below is one T cell receptor (beta chain) in context. Stated time point: after neoadjuvant nivolumab, at surgical resection. The sample belongs to a study of neoadjuvant anti-PD-1 for oral cavity cancer. Background on the study: Patients without progression got a fourth dose around day 43.

Produced via immunoSEQ multiplex PCR; TCRdb's table is partial and in-frame only. Of approximately 42,000 clones in the sample, approximately 80% were seen once. Here the sequenced sample was PBMCs, taken after nivolumab (anti-PD-1) treatment. The receptor's source is a person between 35 and 79 years old with oral cavity squamous cell carcinoma.

The CDR3: CASSIGTSFYEQFF. The CDR3 nucleotides are TGTGCCAGCAGTATAGGGACTAGCTTTTATGAGCAGTTCTTC. The rearrangement joins TRBV27 to TRBJ2-1; 9 nucleotides match TRBD2. Germline V gene sequence: CDR1 MNHEY, CDR2 SMNVEV (reference sequence). This CDR3 has 14 amino acids. J gave up 8 bases and V 5 bases, and 7 bases lay outside the gene matches.